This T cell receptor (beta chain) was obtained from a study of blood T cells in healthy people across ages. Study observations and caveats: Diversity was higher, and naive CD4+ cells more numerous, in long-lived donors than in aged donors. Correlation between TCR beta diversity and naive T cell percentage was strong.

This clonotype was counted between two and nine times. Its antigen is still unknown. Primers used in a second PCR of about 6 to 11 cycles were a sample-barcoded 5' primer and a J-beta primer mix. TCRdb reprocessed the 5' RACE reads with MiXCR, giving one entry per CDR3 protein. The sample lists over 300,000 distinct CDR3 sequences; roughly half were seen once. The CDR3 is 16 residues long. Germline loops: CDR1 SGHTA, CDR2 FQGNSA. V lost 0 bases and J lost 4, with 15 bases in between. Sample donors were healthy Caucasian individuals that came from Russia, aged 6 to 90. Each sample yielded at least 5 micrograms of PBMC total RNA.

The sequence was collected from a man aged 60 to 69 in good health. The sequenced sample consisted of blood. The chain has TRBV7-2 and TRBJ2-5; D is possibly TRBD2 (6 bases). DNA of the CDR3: TGTGCCAGCAGCTTAGCTGGGGGGTCTGTAAGAGAGACCCAGTACTTC. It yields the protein CASSLAGGSVRETQYF.